This T cell receptor (beta chain) was documented in a study of long-term antiretroviral therapy in people with HIV. Findings and limits, study-wide: HIV repertoire CDR3 lengths ranged less widely than those of controls. In the period from the mid-2000s to the late 2010s, blood was collected, possibly under older ART regimens.

The CDR3 has 19 amino acids. Trimming cost V 4 bases and J 2 bases; bases outside gene matches: 16. Germline CDR1 is SQVTM and CDR2 is ANQGSEA. Worth noting for this clone: Its specificity is unknown.

The content of samples before DNA extraction was roughly 0.95-10 million cryopreserved PBMC. Survey-level immunoSEQ v3.0 assays were run. Profiling relied on immunoSEQ multiplex PCR, and the TCRdb table lists in-frame clones only, not all of them. The sample contains roughly 40,000 clones, 85% to 90% of which appear only once. The sequences come from unsorted PBMCs, collected 3.1 years after starting antiretroviral therapy. The clonotype was recovered from a woman in her forties or fifties with HIV. This sequence joins TRBV29-1 and TRBJ2-3, with 12 bases lining up with TRBD2. The DNA of the CDR3 is TGCAGCGTTGTTCAATTGCCTAGCGGGGGGGCCGGGGTCACAGATACGCAGTATTTT. Translation: CSVVQLPSGGAGVTDTQYF.